This T cell receptor beta chain was identified during a study of cytomegalovirus exposure and HLA in healthy donors. Whole-study context: One earlier analysis, a look at roughly 170 million T cells, found some 120 million unique TCR beta sequences. Points from the study as a whole: Most of the TCR beta V segments (in an earlier analysis) were productive either about 87% or about 30% of the time.

Turning to this clone: Its antigen remains unidentified.

The PCR contained 60 Vbeta and 13 Jbeta primers. Here immunoSEQ multiplex PCR was the method, and the copy in TCRdb shows in-frame clones only, minus some. The sample has under 150,000 clones, around 77% seen once. This CDR3 is 13 amino acids long. The V gene's germline CDR1 is SGHNT and CDR2 YYREEE (reference sequence). V lost 3 bases, J lost 6 bases, and 9 bases lay in between. The chain carries TRBV5-4 and TRBJ2-2; possibly TRBD1 for D (6 bases). The sample comprised PBMCs. The TCR originated in a woman aged 45-65 years in good health and CMV-seronegative. The CDR3 reads CASSSWGPGELFF. The CDR3 coding sequence is TGTGCCAGCAGCTCTTGGGGGCCCGGGGAGCTGTTTTTT.